These 28 T cell receptor beta chains share one sample of origin, sequenced in a study of blood T cells in healthy people across ages. Primed by a sample-barcoded 5' primer and a J-beta primer mix, a second PCR proceeded for roughly 7 to 12 cycles. One entry per CDR3 protein results from TCRdb running MiXCR on the 5' RACE reads. The data contain approximately 2,000,000 distinct CDR3 sequences, approximately 39% of them singletons. Sequencing was carried out using blood. These receptors were taken from a human donor in good health.

This clonotype came up a few times. J is TRBJ2-1 and V is TRBV6-1, with D possibly being TRBD2 (5 bases). V dropped 2 bases and J dropped 0 bases, with 8 bases sitting between them. Per germline, CDR1 MNHNS and CDR2 SASEGT. The CDR3 contains 15 residues. The CDR3 DNA reads TGTGCCAGCAGTGAACTCGGGGTCTCCTACAATGAGCAGTTCTTC. This codes for CASSELGVSYNEQFF.

This clonotype was observed a handful of times. CDR3 amino acids: CASIPSGGLLLYNEQFF. The CDR3 DNA reads TGTGCCAGCATACCTAGCGGGGGGCTCCTCCTCTACAATGAGCAGTTCTTC. The chain joins TRBV6-2 or TRBV6-3 to TRBJ2-1; TRBD2 agrees at 11 bases. This CDR3 is 17 amino acids long. The ends lost 7 bases at V and 3 bases at J; junction bases unmatched: 11. In germline, CDR1 is MNHEY, CDR2 SVGEGT.

The CDR3 spells CASTWTGGSYEQYF. CDR3 DNA sequence: TGTGCCAGCACCTGGACAGGGGGCTCGTACGAGCAGTACTTC. The V and J genes are TRBV2 and TRBJ2-4; 11 bases agree with TRBD1. The J call could be wrong; TRBJ2-7 is a better fit for the DNA end. This CDR3 has 14 residues. Looked up from germline, CDR1 is SNHLY and CDR2 is FYNNEI.

The rearrangement links TRBV2 to TRBJ1-2; TRBD1 aligns across 7 bases. J gave up 5 bases and V 8 bases, and 8 bases lay outside the gene matches. The germline CDR1 and CDR2 sequences are SNHLY and FYNNEI. CDR3 length equals 13 residues. CDR3 sequence: CASQGDSRYGYTF. CDR3 bases: TGTGCCAGCCAAGGGGACAGCAGGTATGGCTACACCTTC.

This clonotype was picked up a small number of times. The chain recombines TRBV20-1 with TRBJ2-3; no reliable D call. Trimming left V 4 bases short and J 0 bases short, with 11 bases between. The CDR3 loop spans 14 amino acids. CDR1 and CDR2 from the germline V gene are DFQATT and SNEGSKA (reference sequence). CDR3 coding DNA: TGCAGTGCTATGGAAGGGCCCAGCACAGATACGCAGTATTTT. Its translation: CSAMEGPSTDTQYF.

Concerning this clonotype: The germline gene is not matched at one end of the junction; a read error may be the cause. The chain carries TRBV20-1 and TRBJ1-6, with D perhaps matching TRBD1 (6 bases). CDR1 and CDR2 from the germline V gene are DFQATT and SNEGSKA (reference sequence). The CDR3 consists of 16 residues. CDR3 protein: CSARGGLGLHNSPLHF. The CDR3 coding sequence is TGCAGTGCGAGAGGGGGACTGGGGTTGCATAATTCACCCCTCCACTTT.

This clonotype is a singleton in its sample. This chain uses TRBV11-2 with TRBJ2-2; 11 bases map to TRBD1. V trimming: 6 bases; J trimming: 4 bases; junction bases outside the gene matches: 4. Germline V CDR1 and CDR2: SGHAT, FQNNGV. CDR3 length: 15 amino acids. The CDR3 reads CASSSDRGPTGELFF. DNA of the CDR3: TGTGCCAGCAGTTCGGACAGGGGGCCCACCGGGGAGCTGTTTTTT.

This clonotype appeared a few times. The chain employs TRBV7-2 and TRBJ1-2, with TRBD1 identical over 8 bases. Germline CDR1 and CDR2: SGHTA and FQGNSA. The CDR3 covers 16 residues. After removal of 1 base from V and 6 bases from J, the junction contained 10 bases not matched to a gene. The DNA of the CDR3 is TGTGCCAGCAGCTTAGAGCTCGGGAGACAGGGGAATGGCTACACCTTC. Translating it yields CASSLELGRQGNGYTF. The full variable domain, rest sourced from reference TRBV7-2 and TRBJ1-2, is GAGVSQSPSNKVTEKGKDVELRCDPISGHTALYWYRQSLGQGLEFLIYFQGNSAPDKSGLPSDRFSAERTGGSVSTLTIQRTQQEDSAVYLCASSLELGRQGNGYTFGSGTRLTVV.

This clonotype was found a few times. The chain employs TRBV2 and TRBJ2-5; possibly TRBD2 for D (6 bases). The V gene lost 5 bases and the J gene lost 5 bases, with 15 bases spanning the gap. Germline CDR1 and CDR2: SNHLY and FYNNEI. The CDR3 extends over 14 amino acids. The CDR3 reads CASSFSGLVETQYF. CDR3 nucleotide sequence: TGTGCCAGCAGTTTCTCGGGACTTGTGGAGACCCAGTACTTC.

This clonotype was picked up a small number of times. The rearrangement links TRBV7-9 to TRBJ1-5, with D uncertain. V was clipped by 5 bases and J by 4 bases, with 15 bases between them. CDR1 SEHNR and CDR2 FQNEAQ come from the germline V gene (reference sequence). The CDR3 runs to 15 residues. CDR3 nucleotides: TGTGCCAGCAGCCTCCCTGGACCCTTAAATCAGCCCCAGCATTTT. Its translation: CASSLPGPLNQPQHF.

The chain couples TRBV29-1 to TRBJ2-1; a weak D match, TRBD2 (6 bases). The CDR3 loop spans 11 amino acids. V was pared by 3 bases and J by 10 bases, with 10 bases between. Germline CDR1 SQVTM, CDR2 ANQGSEA. CDR3 bases: TGCAGCGTTGACATCCGGGGGGAGCAGTTCTTC. Protein sequence: CSVDIRGEQFF.

V gene TRBV29-1 combines with J gene TRBJ2-1; D is uncertain. This CDR3 comprises 13 residues. Germline V gene sequence: CDR1 SQVTM, CDR2 ANQGSEA. V lost 4 bases and J 8 bases, leaving 15 bases between the germline ends. CDR3 region: CSVVLQTGDEQFF. As DNA, the CDR3 is TGCAGCGTTGTCCTCCAGACTGGTGATGAGCAGTTCTTC.

Remarks on this clonotype: A much larger clone lies one base from this, so it may be a read error. The chain uses TRBV15 and TRBJ1-4; perhaps TRBD1 as D (5 bases). CDR1 is LNHNV and CDR2 is YYDKDF in the germline V gene (reference sequence). This CDR3 contains 14 residues. The CDR3 spells CTTSRDGGIPRLFF. The CDR3 nucleotides read TGTACCACCAGCAGAGATGGGGGAATTCCTAGGCTGTTTTTT.

A few counts support this clonotype. This sequence joins TRBV29-1 and TRBJ1-2; perhaps TRBD1 as D (5 bases). The length of the CDR3 is 10 residues. Trimming took off 3 bases at V and 10 bases at J, with 9 bases between the two ends. Germline V gene lookup returns CDR1 SQVTM and CDR2 ANQGSEA. The CDR3 here is CSVDKGIYTF. In nucleotides, the CDR3 is TGCAGCGTTGATAAGGGGATCTACACCTTC.

This clonotype came up a few times. The chain uses TRBV20-1 and TRBJ1-1; 9 bases fit TRBD1. Germline V gene data show CDR1 as DFQATT and CDR2 as SNEGSKA (reference sequence). CDR3 length: 13 residues. With V trimmed by 7 bases and J by 3 bases, 6 bases remained unmatched. The chain's CDR3 is CSDTGQGDTEAFF. The CDR3, as DNA: TGCAGTGACACGGGACAGGGAGACACTGAAGCTTTCTTT.

On this clonotype: The junction shows a germline mismatch at one end, possibly a read error. The chain has TRBV7-2 and TRBJ1-6; a weak D match, TRBD1 (6 bases). The CDR3 runs 18 residues. Germline lookup yields CDR1 SGHTA and CDR2 FQGNSA. The CDR3 DNA reads TGTGCCTGCAGCTTAGTACCCTCAGGGGCTGAGAGGCATTCACCCCTCCACTTT. Translated, it gives CACSLVPSGAERHSPLHF.

This clonotype has only a few counts. This chain uses TRBV7-2 with TRBJ1-1, with a weak D call TRBD1 (5 bases). The CDR3 sequence is 15 residues long. V lost 1 base, J lost 0 bases, and 9 bases lay in between. Germline CDR1 is SGHTA and CDR2 is FQGNSA. CDR3 sequence: CASSLGTGLNTEAFF. CDR3 DNA sequence: TGTGCCAGCAGCTTAGGAACAGGATTGAACACTGAAGCTTTCTTT.

With regard to this clonotype: Germline and junction disagree at one end, which may indicate a read error. The rearrangement joins TRBV7-7 to TRBJ2-5; D not certain. This CDR3 contains 15 residues. Germline CDR1 is SSHAT and CDR2 is FNYEAQ (reference sequence). The CDR3 is CASSLRAESRETQYF. CDR3 DNA: TGTGCTAGCAGCTTAAGGGCGGAATCGCGGGAGACCCAGTACTTC.

The chain combines TRBV6-6 with TRBJ2-3, with 7 bases fitting TRBD2. Germline lookup yields CDR1 MNHNY and CDR2 SVGAGI (reference sequence). The CDR3 spans 14 residues. Trimming at V came to 4 bases and at J to 6 bases, leaving 7 bases not matched to a gene. CDR3 region: CASSSGAGFDTQYF. The CDR3 region has the DNA TGTGCCAGCAGTTCAGGAGCGGGGTTTGATACGCAGTATTTT.

This clonotype was seen only a few times. J is TRBJ2-3 and V is TRBV29-1, with D perhaps given as TRBD1 or TRBD2 (5 bases each). The CDR3 covers 14 residues. V lost 6 bases, J lost 0 bases, and 13 bases lay in between. Germline values: CDR1 SQVTM, CDR2 ANQGSEA. This CDR3 is CSVAWGISTDTQYF. DNA of the CDR3: TGCAGCGTAGCGTGGGGGATTAGCACAGATACGCAGTATTTT.

The chain recombines TRBV6-5 with TRBJ2-7, with a possible D match to TRBD2 (5 bases). V was clipped by 4 bases and J by 3 bases, with 13 bases between them. The CDR3 covers 14 residues. Germline V gene sequence: CDR1 MNHEY, CDR2 SVGAGI. The CDR3 is CASSLTGEHYEQYF. In nucleotides, the CDR3 is TGTGCCAGCAGTTTAACCGGGGAACACTACGAGCAGTACTTC.

The rearrangement joins TRBV6-2 or TRBV6-3 to TRBJ2-1; D is perhaps TRBD1 (6 bases). There are 15 residues in the CDR3. In germline, CDR1 is MNHEY, CDR2 SVGEGT. V was pared by 8 bases and J by 4 bases, with 18 bases between. CDR3 amino acids: CASLHRDTLYNEQFF. Here the CDR3 DNA reads TGTGCCAGCTTACACCGGGACACACTATACAATGAGCAGTTCTTC.

This clonotype was seen once. The chain links TRBV12-3 or TRBV12-4 to TRBJ2-7, with 7 bases fitting TRBD2. J was trimmed by 5 bases and V by 4 bases; bases with no gene match: 14. This CDR3 is built from 16 residues. CDR3 loop: CASSYIRGGGKNEQYF. CDR3 nucleotide sequence: TGTGCCAGCAGTTATATCCGCGGCGGGGGAAAGAACGAGCAGTACTTC.

This clonotype was seen more than once but under ten times. CDR3 amino acids: CSALPSVNTDTQYF. The CDR3 coding sequence is TGCAGCGCCCTCCCTAGTGTGAATACAGATACGCAGTATTTT. This chain joins TRBV29-1 and TRBJ2-3; D not resolved. V lost 7 bases, J lost 3 bases, and 17 bases lay in between. In germline, CDR1 is SQVTM, CDR2 ANQGSEA. CDR3 size: 14 residues.

This clonotype was counted a few times. J is TRBJ2-6 and V is TRBV29-1; D unresolved. Trimming removed 1 base from V and 0 bases from J, with 7 bases in between. The CDR3 runs to 15 residues. Germline V lookup: CDR1 SQVTM, CDR2 ANQGSEA. CDR3 residues: CSVEGSGSGANVLTF. The CDR3 coding sequence is TGCAGCGTTGAAGGTTCGGGCTCTGGGGCCAACGTCCTGACTTTC.

The V call is TRBV12-3 or TRBV12-4, the J call TRBJ1-2; weak D call: TRBD1 (5 bases). This CDR3 comprises 15 residues. V lost 7 bases, J lost 4 bases, and 19 bases lay in between. The CDR3, as DNA: TGTGCCAGCACCAATCGGGACCGCGCGGGCTATGGCTACACCTTC. As protein: CASTNRDRAGYGYTF.

The table lists this clonotype with a few counts. The chain employs TRBV6-5 and TRBJ1-6, with a tentative D call TRBD1 (5 bases). CDR3 length: 13 amino acids. V was pared by 6 bases and J by 10 bases, with 13 bases between. Germline values: CDR1 MNHEY, CDR2 SVGAGI. In nucleotides, the CDR3 is TGTGCCAGCAGGTGGACAATTCAGTCACCCCTCCACTTT. It translates to CASRWTIQSPLHF.

The rearrangement links TRBV5-1 to TRBJ1-2, with TRBD1 identical over 9 bases. Losses at the gene ends were 3 bases for V and 7 bases for J; bases not matched to a gene: 10. The CDR3 is 15 residues long. The germline gives CDR1 SGHRS, CDR2 YFSETQ. In DNA, the CDR3 is TGCGCCAGCAGCTCGCAACCGGGACAGGGTTCTGGCTACACCTTC. The encoded protein is CASSSQPGQGSGYTF.